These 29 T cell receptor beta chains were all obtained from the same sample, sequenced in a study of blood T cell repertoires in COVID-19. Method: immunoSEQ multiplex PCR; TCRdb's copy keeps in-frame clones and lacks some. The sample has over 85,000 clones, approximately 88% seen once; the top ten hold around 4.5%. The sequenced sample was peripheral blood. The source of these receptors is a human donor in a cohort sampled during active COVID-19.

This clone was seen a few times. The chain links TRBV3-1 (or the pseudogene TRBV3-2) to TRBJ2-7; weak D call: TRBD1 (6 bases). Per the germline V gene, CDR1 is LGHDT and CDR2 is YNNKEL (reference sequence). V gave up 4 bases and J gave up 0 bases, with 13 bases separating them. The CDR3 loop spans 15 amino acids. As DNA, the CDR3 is TGTGCCAGCAGCCTAAGTAGAGGGGGCTCCTACGAGCAGTACTTC. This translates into CASSLSRGGSYEQYF.

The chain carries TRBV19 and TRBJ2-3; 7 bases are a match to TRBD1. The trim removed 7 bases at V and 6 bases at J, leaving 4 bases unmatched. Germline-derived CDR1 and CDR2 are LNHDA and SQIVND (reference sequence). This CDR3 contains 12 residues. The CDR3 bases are TGTGCCAGTAACGACAGGGTGGATACGCAGTATTTT. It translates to CASNDRVDTQYF.

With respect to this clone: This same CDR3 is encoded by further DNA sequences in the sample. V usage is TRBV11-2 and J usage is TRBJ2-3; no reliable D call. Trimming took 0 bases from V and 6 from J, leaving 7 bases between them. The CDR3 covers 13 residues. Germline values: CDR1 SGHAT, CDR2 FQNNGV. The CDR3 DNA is TGTGCCAGCAGCTTAGATCGTTCTGATACGCAGTATTTT. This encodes CASSLDRSDTQYF.

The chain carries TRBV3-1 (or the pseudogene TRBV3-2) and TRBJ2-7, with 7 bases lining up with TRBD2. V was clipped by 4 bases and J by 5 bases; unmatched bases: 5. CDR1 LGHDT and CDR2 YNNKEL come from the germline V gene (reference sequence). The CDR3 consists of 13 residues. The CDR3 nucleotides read TGTGCCAGCAGCCCAGTCCGGGGGGACGAGCAGTACTTC. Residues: CASSPVRGDEQYF.

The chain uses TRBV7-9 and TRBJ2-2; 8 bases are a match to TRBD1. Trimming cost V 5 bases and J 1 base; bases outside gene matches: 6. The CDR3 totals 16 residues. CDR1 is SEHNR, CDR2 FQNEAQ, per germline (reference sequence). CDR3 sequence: CASSLGQGGNTGELFF. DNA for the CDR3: TGTGCCAGCAGCCTAGGACAGGGCGGGAACACCGGGGAGCTGTTTTTT.

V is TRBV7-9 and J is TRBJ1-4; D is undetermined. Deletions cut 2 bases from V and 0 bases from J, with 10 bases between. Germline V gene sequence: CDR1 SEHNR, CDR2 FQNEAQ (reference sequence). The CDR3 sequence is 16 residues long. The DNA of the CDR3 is TGTGCCAGCAGCTTAATGGCCCTTGCAACTAATGAAAAACTGTTTTTT. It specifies CASSLMALATNEKLFF.

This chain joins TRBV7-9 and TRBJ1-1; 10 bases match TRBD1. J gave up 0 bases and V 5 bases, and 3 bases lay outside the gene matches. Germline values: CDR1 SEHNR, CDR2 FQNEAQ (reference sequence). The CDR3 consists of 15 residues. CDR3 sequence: CASSPGQGVNTEAFF. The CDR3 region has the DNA TGTGCCAGCAGCCCTGGACAGGGGGTGAACACTGAAGCTTTCTTT.

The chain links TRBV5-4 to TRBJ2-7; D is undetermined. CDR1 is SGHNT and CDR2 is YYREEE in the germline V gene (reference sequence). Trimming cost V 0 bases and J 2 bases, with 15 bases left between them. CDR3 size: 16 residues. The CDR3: CASSLASRVKAYEQYF. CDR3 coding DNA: TGTGCCAGCAGCTTGGCGTCTCGGGTCAAAGCCTACGAGCAGTACTTC.

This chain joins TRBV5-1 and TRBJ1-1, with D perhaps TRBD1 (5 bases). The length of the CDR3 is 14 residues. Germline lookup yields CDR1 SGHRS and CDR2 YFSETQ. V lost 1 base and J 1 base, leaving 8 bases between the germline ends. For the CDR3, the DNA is TGCGCCAGCAGCTTGATGACAGAGAACACTGAAGCTTTCTTT. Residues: CASSLMTENTEAFF. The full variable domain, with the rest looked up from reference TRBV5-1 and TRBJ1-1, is KAGVTQTPRYLIKTRGQQVTLSCSPISGHRSVSWYQQTPGQGLQFLFEYFSETQRNKGNFPGRFSGRQFSNSRSEMNVSTLELGDSALYLCASSLMTENTEAFFGQGTRLTVV.

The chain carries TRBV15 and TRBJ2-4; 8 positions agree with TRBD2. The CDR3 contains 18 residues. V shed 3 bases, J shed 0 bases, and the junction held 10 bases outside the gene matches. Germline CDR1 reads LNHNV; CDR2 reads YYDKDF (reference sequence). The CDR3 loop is CATSSERGPSLAKNIQYF. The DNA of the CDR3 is TGTGCCACCAGCAGCGAGCGGGGGCCCTCCCTAGCCAAAAACATTCAGTACTTC.

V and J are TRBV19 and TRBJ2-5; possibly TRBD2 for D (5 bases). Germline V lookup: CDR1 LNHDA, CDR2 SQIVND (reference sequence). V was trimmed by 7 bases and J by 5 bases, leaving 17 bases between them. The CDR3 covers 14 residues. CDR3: CASTRVGGGETQYF. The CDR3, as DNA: TGTGCCAGTACCCGTGTAGGAGGTGGCGAGACCCAGTACTTC.

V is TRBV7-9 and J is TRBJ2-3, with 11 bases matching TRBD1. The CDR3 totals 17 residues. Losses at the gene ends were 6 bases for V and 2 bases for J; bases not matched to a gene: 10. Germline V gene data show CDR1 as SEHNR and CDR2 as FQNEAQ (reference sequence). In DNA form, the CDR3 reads TGTGCCAGCAGGCCGAGGGTGGGACAGGGGGTCACAGATACGCAGTATTTT. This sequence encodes CASRPRVGQGVTDTQYF.

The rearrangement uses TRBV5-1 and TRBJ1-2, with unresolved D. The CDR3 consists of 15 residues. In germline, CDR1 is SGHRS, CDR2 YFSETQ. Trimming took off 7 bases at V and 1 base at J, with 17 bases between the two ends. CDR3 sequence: CASAFVSRGNYGYTF. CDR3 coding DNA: TGCGCCAGCGCGTTTGTTTCTCGCGGTAACTATGGCTACACCTTC.

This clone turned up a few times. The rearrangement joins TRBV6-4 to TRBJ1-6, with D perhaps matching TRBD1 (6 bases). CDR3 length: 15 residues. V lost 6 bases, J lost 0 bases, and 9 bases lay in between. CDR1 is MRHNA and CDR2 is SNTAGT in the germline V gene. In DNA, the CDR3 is TGTGCCAGCAGGAAGGACAGCTCCTATAATTCACCCCTCCACTTT. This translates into CASRKDSSYNSPLHF.

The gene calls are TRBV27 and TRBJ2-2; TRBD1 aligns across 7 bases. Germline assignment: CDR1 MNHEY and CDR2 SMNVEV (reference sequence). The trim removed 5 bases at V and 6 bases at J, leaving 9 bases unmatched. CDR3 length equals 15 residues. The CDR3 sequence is CASSQQTGIAGELFF. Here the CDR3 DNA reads TGTGCCAGCAGTCAACAGACAGGGATCGCCGGGGAGCTGTTTTTT.

The CDR3 spells CASSWGTRLANEQFF. CDR3 in DNA: TGTGCCAGCAGTTGGGGGACTAGGTTAGCCAATGAGCAGTTCTTC. V usage is TRBV6-5 and J usage is TRBJ2-1; TRBD2 matches 8 bases. The CDR3 has 15 amino acids. Trimming at V came to 4 bases and at J to 6 bases, leaving 8 bases not matched to a gene. In germline, CDR1 is MNHEY, CDR2 SVGAGI.

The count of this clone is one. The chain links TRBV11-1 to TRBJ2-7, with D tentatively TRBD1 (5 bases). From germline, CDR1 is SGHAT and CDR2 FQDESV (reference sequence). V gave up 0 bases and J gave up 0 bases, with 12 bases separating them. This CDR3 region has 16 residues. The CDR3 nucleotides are TGTGCCAGCAGCTTAGCAGGGAACAGGAACTCCTACGAGCAGTACTTC. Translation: CASSLAGNRNSYEQYF.

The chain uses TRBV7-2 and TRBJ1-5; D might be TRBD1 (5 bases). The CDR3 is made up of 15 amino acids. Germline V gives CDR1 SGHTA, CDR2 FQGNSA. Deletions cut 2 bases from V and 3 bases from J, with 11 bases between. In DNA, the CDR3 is TGTGCCAGCAGCTTACAGGGAAACAACAATCAGCCCCAGCATTTT. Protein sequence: CASSLQGNNNQPQHF.

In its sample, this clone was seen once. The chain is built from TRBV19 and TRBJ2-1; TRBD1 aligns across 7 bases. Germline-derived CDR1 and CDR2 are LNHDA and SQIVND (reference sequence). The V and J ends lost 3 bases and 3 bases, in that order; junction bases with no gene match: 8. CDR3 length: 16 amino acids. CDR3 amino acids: CASSISGGRRYNEQFF. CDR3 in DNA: TGTGCCAGTAGTATTTCAGGGGGACGCCGCTACAATGAGCAGTTCTTC.

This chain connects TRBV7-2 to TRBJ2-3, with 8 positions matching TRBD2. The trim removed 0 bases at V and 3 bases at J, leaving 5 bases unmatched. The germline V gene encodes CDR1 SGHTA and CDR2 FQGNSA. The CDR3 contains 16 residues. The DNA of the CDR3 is TGTGCCAGCAGCTTAGCGTGGGGCGGGGGGACAGATACGCAGTATTTT. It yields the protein CASSLAWGGGTDTQYF.

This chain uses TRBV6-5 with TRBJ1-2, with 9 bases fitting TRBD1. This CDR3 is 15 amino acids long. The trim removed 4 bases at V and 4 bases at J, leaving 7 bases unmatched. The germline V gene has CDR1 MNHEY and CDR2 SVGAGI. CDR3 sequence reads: CASSLNQDRGYGYTF. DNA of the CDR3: TGTGCCAGCAGTTTAAACCAGGACAGGGGCTATGGCTACACCTTC.

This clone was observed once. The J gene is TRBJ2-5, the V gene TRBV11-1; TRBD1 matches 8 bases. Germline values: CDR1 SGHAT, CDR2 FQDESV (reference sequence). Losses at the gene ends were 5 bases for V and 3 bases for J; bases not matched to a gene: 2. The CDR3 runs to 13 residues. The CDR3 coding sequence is TGTGCCAGCAGCCAGACAGGGGAAGAGACCCAGTACTTC. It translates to CASSQTGEETQYF. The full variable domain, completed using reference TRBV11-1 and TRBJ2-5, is EAEVAQSPRYKITEKSQAVAFWCDPISGHATLYWYRQILGQGPELLVQFQDESVVDDSQLPKDRFSAERLKGVDSTLKIQPAELGDSAMYLCASSQTGEETQYFGPGTRLLVL.

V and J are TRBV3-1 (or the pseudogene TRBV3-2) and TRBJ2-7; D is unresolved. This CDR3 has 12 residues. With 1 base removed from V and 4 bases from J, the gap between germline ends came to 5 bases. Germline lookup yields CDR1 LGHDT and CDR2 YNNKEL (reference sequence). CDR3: CASSQAVYEQYF. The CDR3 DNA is TGTGCCAGCAGCCAAGCAGTTTACGAGCAGTACTTC.

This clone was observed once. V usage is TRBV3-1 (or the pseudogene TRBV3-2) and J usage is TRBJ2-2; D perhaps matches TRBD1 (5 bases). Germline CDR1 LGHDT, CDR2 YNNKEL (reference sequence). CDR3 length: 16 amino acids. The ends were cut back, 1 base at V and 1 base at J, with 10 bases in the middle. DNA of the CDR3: TGTGCCAGCAGCCAAGCGCAGGGCGGGAACACCGGGGAGCTGTTTTTT. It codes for CASSQAQGGNTGELFF.

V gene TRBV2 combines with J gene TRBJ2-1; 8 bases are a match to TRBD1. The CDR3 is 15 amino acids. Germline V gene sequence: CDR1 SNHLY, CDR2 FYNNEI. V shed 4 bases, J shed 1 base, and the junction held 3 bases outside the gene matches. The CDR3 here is CASSARQGSYNEQFF. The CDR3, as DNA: TGTGCCAGCAGTGCCCGACAGGGGTCCTACAATGAGCAGTTCTTC.

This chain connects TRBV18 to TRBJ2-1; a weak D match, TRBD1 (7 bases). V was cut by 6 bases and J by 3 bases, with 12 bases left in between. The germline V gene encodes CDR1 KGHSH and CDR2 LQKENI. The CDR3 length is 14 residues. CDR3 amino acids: CASSPGDSYNEQFF. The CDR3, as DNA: TGTGCCAGCTCTCCGGGGGACAGCTACAATGAGCAGTTCTTC. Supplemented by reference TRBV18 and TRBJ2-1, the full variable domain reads NAGVMQNPRHLVRRRGQEARLRCSPMKGHSHVYWYRQLPEEGLKFMVYLQKENIIDESGMPKERFSAEFPKEGPSILRIQQVVRGDSAAYFCASSPGDSYNEQFFGPGTRLTVL.

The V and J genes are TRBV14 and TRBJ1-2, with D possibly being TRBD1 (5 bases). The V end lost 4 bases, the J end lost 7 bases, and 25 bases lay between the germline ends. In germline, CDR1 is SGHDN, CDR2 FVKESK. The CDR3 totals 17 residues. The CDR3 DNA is TGTGCCAGCAGCCCCCGCGGACCCGGGACTTACCTATCTGGCTACACCTTC. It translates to CASSPRGPGTYLSGYTF.

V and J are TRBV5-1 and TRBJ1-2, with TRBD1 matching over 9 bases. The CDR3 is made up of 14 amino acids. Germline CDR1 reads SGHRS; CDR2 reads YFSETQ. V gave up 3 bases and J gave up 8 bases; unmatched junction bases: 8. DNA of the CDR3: TGCGCCAGCAGCTCAGGGACAGGGATTGGGGGCTACACCTTC. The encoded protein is CASSSGTGIGGYTF.

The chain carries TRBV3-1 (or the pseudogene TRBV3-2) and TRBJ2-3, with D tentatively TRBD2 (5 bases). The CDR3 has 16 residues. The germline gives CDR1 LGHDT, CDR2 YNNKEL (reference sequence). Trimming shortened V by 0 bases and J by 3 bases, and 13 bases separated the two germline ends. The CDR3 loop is CASSQDRRVGTDTQYF. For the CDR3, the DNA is TGTGCCAGCAGCCAAGATAGGCGGGTGGGGACAGATACGCAGTATTTT.